Sequencing of this T cell receptor beta chain was carried out in a study of cytomegalovirus exposure and HLA in healthy donors. Study-wide results and caveats: The study reported that TCR beta sequences accurately predicted HLA-A and HLA-B alleles in most subjects.

The PCR used 60 Vbeta and 13 Jbeta primers. Assay used: immunoSEQ multiplex PCR; TCRdb lists only in-frame clones, some missing. The repertoire holds 90,000 to 110,000 clones, with 75% to 85% as singletons. To note about this clone: What it binds is not known.

Per germline, CDR1 SGHVS and CDR2 FNYEAQ. The CDR3 has 14 amino acids. The TCR comes from a man younger than 40 in good health and CMV-seronegative. The chain employs TRBV7-6 and TRBJ2-5, with a weak D call TRBD2 (6 bases). The DNA end favors TRBJ2-7, so the J call may be wrong. Sequenced input: PBMCs. CDR3 sequence reads: CASSLGYGRVEQYF. CDR3 sequence (DNA): TGTGCCAGCAGCTTAGGTTACGGGAGAGTCGAGCAGTACTTC.